This T cell receptor beta chain was found in a study of graft-versus-host responses after intestinal transplantation. Sequencing was performed with immunoSEQ multiplex PCR; in TCRdb, only in-frame clones are kept and a portion is missing. The table records almost 30,000 clones, around 80% of them present only once. Intraepithelial lymphocytes and lamina propria lymphocytes were released through processing of graft tissue. Germline V gives CDR1 MGHRA, CDR2 YSYEKL. Trimming at V came to 1 base and at J to 0 bases, leaving 4 bases not matched to a gene. CDR3 length: 16 residues. This TCR was recovered from a human patient who received an intestinal transplant, so some T cells may come from the graft donor. The material was ileum tissue, obtained 98 days after intestinal transplantation. The V call is TRBV4-1, the J call TRBJ2-7; 9 bases agree with TRBD2. The CDR3 DNA reads as TGCGCCAGCAGCCAAGGGAGCGGGGGGAGCTCCTACGAGCAGTACTTC. It specifies CASSQGSGGSSYEQYF.